Following are 22 T cell receptor beta chains from one sample sequenced in a study of technical replicates of blood from a handful of donors. Here immunoSEQ multiplex PCR was the method, and the copy in TCRdb shows in-frame clones only, minus some. This table holds tens of thousands of clones, about 88% found once. The specimen sequenced was T cells isolated from PBMCs. Receptors were obtained from a human donor in good health.

V and J are TRBV13 and TRBJ2-7, with a possible D match to TRBD2 (5 bases). The V end lost 3 bases, the J end lost 4 bases, and 13 bases lay between the germline ends. Germline CDR1 is PRHDT and CDR2 is FYEKMQ (reference sequence). The CDR3 is made up of 14 amino acids. The CDR3 reads CASSLGVRGYEQYF. The DNA of the CDR3 is TGTGCCAGCAGCTTGGGAGTACGAGGGTACGAGCAGTACTTC. The variable domain in full, completed from reference TRBV13 and TRBJ2-7, reads AAGVIQSPRHLIKEKRETATLKCYPIPRHDTVYWYQQGPGQDPQFLISFYEKMQSDKGSIPDRFSAQQFSDYHSELNMSSLELGDSALYFCASSLGVRGYEQYFGPGTRLTVT.

J is TRBJ1-1 and V is TRBV14; D unclear. The CDR3 is 12 residues long. V lost 3 bases and J 6 bases, leaving 8 bases between the germline ends. Germline CDR1 and CDR2: SGHDN and FVKESK. This CDR3 reads CASSHVGPEAFF. The CDR3 nucleotides read TGTGCCAGCAGCCACGTGGGCCCTGAAGCTTTCTTT.

Points on this clone: One end of the junction is discordant with germline, which a read error may explain. CDR3 loop: CSVHQVFEPF. Here the CDR3 DNA reads TGCAGCGTACATCAGGTATTTGAGCCCTTC. The chain couples TRBV29-1 to TRBJ1-2, with unresolved D. The CDR3 has 10 amino acids. CDR1 is SQVTM and CDR2 is ANQGSEA in the germline V gene.

This clone was detected once. This rearrangement joins TRBV7-9 to TRBJ1-2, with D unclear. The CDR3 extends over 14 amino acids. V lost 0 bases, J lost 6 bases, and 11 bases lay in between. Germline V gives CDR1 SEHNR, CDR2 FQNEAQ (reference sequence). The chain's CDR3 is CASSLAGGSDGYTF. The CDR3 DNA is TGTGCCAGCAGCTTAGCGGGAGGGAGTGATGGCTACACCTTC. Filled out from reference TRBV7-9 and TRBJ1-2, the complete variable domain reads DTGVSQNPRHKITKRGQNVTFRCDPISEHNRLYWYRQTLGQGPEFLTYFQNEAQLEKSRLLSDRFSAERPKGSFSTLEIQRTEQGDSAMYLCASSLAGGSDGYTFGSGTRLTVV.

The gene calls are TRBV4-2 and TRBJ2-7; D possibly corresponds to TRBD2 (6 bases). CDR3 length equals 13 residues. Germline V gene lookup returns CDR1 LGHNA and CDR2 YNFKEQ. Trimming took off 0 bases at V and 4 bases at J, with 7 bases between the two ends. The CDR3 sequence: CASSQDRGYEQYF. CDR3 DNA sequence: TGTGCCAGCAGCCAAGATCGGGGGTACGAGCAGTACTTC.

J is TRBJ2-3 and V is TRBV5-1; a weak D match, TRBD2 (5 bases). The germline gives CDR1 SGHRS, CDR2 YFSETQ. With 6 bases removed from V and 1 base from J, the gap between germline ends came to 9 bases. The CDR3 is 13 amino acids. Here the CDR3 reads CASKLEGTDTQYF. The CDR3 coding sequence is TGCGCCAGCAAACTAGAAGGCACAGATACGCAGTATTTT. The full variable domain, rest sourced from reference TRBV5-1 and TRBJ2-3, is KAGVTQTPRYLIKTRGQQVTLSCSPISGHRSVSWYQQTPGQGLQFLFEYFSETQRNKGNFPGRFSGRQFSNSRSEMNVSTLELGDSALYLCASKLEGTDTQYFGPGTRLTVL.

J is TRBJ1-4 and V is TRBV2; tentatively, D is TRBD1 (5 bases). The CDR3 contains 14 residues. Germline CDR1 SNHLY, CDR2 FYNNEI. Trimming cost V 7 bases and J 7 bases, with 16 bases left between them. This CDR3 is CASNEWGEGEKLFF. The CDR3 nucleotides read TGTGCCAGCAACGAATGGGGGGAAGGTGAAAAACTGTTTTTT. Together with reference TRBV2 and TRBJ1-4, the CDR3 gives the full variable domain: EPEVTQTPSHQVTQMGQEVILRCVPISNHLYFYWYRQILGQKVEFLVSFYNNEISEKSEIFDDQFSVERPDGSNFTLKIRSTKLEDSAMYFCASNEWGEGEKLFFGSGTQLSVL.

This chain uses TRBV5-4 with TRBJ2-5; 7 nucleotides align to TRBD1. The CDR3 consists of 13 residues. Per germline, CDR1 SGHNT and CDR2 YYREEE (reference sequence). V was clipped by 4 bases and J by 3 bases; unmatched bases: 3. CDR3 region: CASSLRGKETQYF. CDR3 in DNA: TGTGCCAGCAGCCTCAGGGGGAAAGAGACCCAGTACTTC.

The chain carries TRBV7-3 and TRBJ2-3, with 12 bases aligning to TRBD2. Germline CDR1 reads SGHTA; CDR2 reads FQGTGA. After removal of 5 bases from V and 3 bases from J, the junction contained 6 bases not matched to a gene. This CDR3 comprises 16 residues. The CDR3 nucleotides are TGTGCCAGCAGCCTGCTAGCGGGAGGGCCGACAGATACGCAGTATTTT. The encoded protein is CASSLLAGGPTDTQYF.

The chain joins TRBV11-2 to TRBJ2-1; D not resolved. CDR1 and CDR2 from the germline V gene are SGHAT and FQNNGV. This CDR3 spans 11 amino acids. The V gene lost 1 base and the J gene lost 8 bases, with 3 bases spanning the gap. In DNA, the CDR3 is TGTGCCAGCAGCTTAGCTCATGAGCAGTTCTTC. This sequence encodes CASSLAHEQFF.

This rearrangement joins TRBV27 to TRBJ2-1; TRBD2 matches at 9 bases. V gave up 7 bases and J gave up 6 bases; unmatched junction bases: 4. Germline CDR1 and CDR2: MNHEY and SMNVEV (reference sequence). The CDR3 totals 13 residues. In nucleotides, the CDR3 is TGTGCCAGCATAGCGGGAGTGGGCAATGAGCAGTTCTTC. As protein: CASIAGVGNEQFF.

The V gene is TRBV6-1, the J gene TRBJ2-7; possible D gene TRBD1, 5 bases. Germline V gene lookup returns CDR1 MNHNS and CDR2 SASEGT. The V end lost 2 bases, the J end lost 5 bases, and 13 bases lay between the germline ends. CDR3 length: 14 amino acids. In DNA, the CDR3 is TGTGCCAGCAGTGAAAGGCAGGGTGGGAACGAGCAGTACTTC. As protein: CASSERQGGNEQYF.

The rearrangement links TRBV6-5 to TRBJ1-5; the match to TRBD1 covers 7 bases. This CDR3 is 15 amino acids long. The V segment lost 4 bases and the J segment 0 bases; nucleotides outside the gene matches: 3. Germline values: CDR1 MNHEY, CDR2 SVGAGI. The CDR3, as DNA: TGTGCCAGCAGTTTGACAGGGTATAGCAATCAGCCCCAGCATTTT. This encodes CASSLTGYSNQPQHF.

The CDR3 sequence is CASSLLAGTGGEYGYTF. In DNA form, the CDR3 reads TGTGCCAGCAGTTTACTAGCCGGGACAGGGGGCGAATATGGCTACACCTTC. The gene calls are TRBV28 and TRBJ1-2; 12 bases are a match to TRBD1. Unmatched junction bases numbered 9, after V lost 2 bases and J lost 5 bases. The CDR3 runs to 17 residues. CDR1 is MDHEN, CDR2 SYDVKM, per germline.

The J gene is TRBJ2-6, the V gene TRBV5-1; D is possibly TRBD2 (6 bases). Germline V gene sequence: CDR1 SGHRS, CDR2 YFSETQ. The CDR3 has 15 amino acids. Deletions cut 5 bases from V and 8 bases from J, with 17 bases between. The CDR3 spells CASSYNGGHPNVLTF. The CDR3 DNA is TGCGCCAGCAGTTATAACGGAGGGCACCCCAACGTCCTGACTTTC.

This rearrangement joins TRBV10-3 to TRBJ2-7; 12 positions match TRBD2. The germline gives CDR1 ENHRY, CDR2 SYGVKD. This CDR3 has 14 residues. J was trimmed by 7 bases and V by 9 bases; bases with no gene match: 10. This CDR3 is CAIRLAGGPREQYF. DNA of the CDR3: TGTGCCATTCGGCTAGCGGGAGGGCCTCGAGAGCAGTACTTC.

The V gene is TRBV4-2, the J gene TRBJ2-3; 9 bases fit TRBD2. With V trimmed by 7 bases and J by 5 bases, 10 bases remained unmatched. Germline V CDR1 and CDR2: LGHNA, YNFKEQ. The CDR3 spans 15 residues. CDR3 sequence (DNA): TGTGCCAGCACGATACAGCGGGAGGATGTAGATACGCAGTATTTT. Its translation: CASTIQREDVDTQYF.

The rearrangement uses TRBV21-1 and TRBJ2-1; TRBD2 is the table's D call and was not checked against the DNA. TRBV21-1 constitutes a pseudogene. This CDR3 has 9 residues. CDR3 nucleotides: TGTGCCAGCAGCAAAGGCGAGTTCTTC. This translates into CASSKGEFF.

This sequence joins TRBV30 and TRBJ2-3; 9 positions match TRBD2. The CDR3 totals 14 residues. Germline assignment: CDR1 GTSNPN and CDR2 SVGIG (reference sequence). With 4 bases clipped from V and 3 bases from J, the junction kept 5 bases outside the gene matches. In nucleotides, the CDR3 is TGTGCCTGGACTCCGGGACTAGCAACAGATACGCAGTATTTT. The encoded protein is CAWTPGLATDTQYF.

The chain uses TRBV15 and TRBJ1-1, with 8 bases lining up with TRBD1. V lost 1 base and J lost 5; bases outside the gene matches: 6. CDR1 is LNHNV, CDR2 YYDKDF, per germline (reference sequence). This CDR3 is built from 15 residues. CDR3 sequence reads: CATSRGTGGRTEAFF. Here the CDR3 DNA reads TGTGCCACCAGCAGAGGAACAGGGGGAAGAACTGAAGCTTTCTTT.

CDR3 residues: CASSVVPYQETQYF. For the CDR3, the DNA is TGTGCCAGCAGCGTAGTCCCGTACCAAGAGACCCAGTACTTC. The V and J genes are TRBV9 and TRBJ2-5; D not certain. Germline lookup yields CDR1 SGDLS and CDR2 YYNGEE. This CDR3 is built from 14 residues. The V end was cut by 0 bases, the J end by 0 bases, with 6 bases between.

This clone occurred once. The chain carries TRBV5-1 and TRBJ2-7; 7 bases agree with TRBD1. Looked up from germline, CDR1 is SGHRS and CDR2 is YFSETQ. Trimming at V came to 3 bases and at J to 6 bases, leaving 6 bases not matched to a gene. This CDR3 is built from 13 residues. CDR3 DNA: TGCGCCAGCAGCTATATCAACAGGGGCGAGCAGTACTTC. Residues: CASSYINRGEQYF.